These 18 T cell receptor beta chains were all obtained from the same sample, sequenced in a study of blood T cell repertoires in COVID-19 (dated by TCRdb to between 2020 and 2021). The library was generated by the immunoSEQ multiplex PCR assay. Held by TCRdb, this immuneACCESS table contains in-frame sequences only and omits some clones. Under half of the omission traces to an unresolved V gene where checked; the cause of the rest is unknown. The sample table lists about 24,000 clones, roughly 83% of them with a count of one. Over 25% of the sample is in the top ten clones. Sequencing was performed on peripheral blood. Receptors were obtained from a human donor with active COVID-19. The donor label of this sample is uncertain.

The J gene is TRBJ2-7, the V gene TRBV27; 8 bases line up with TRBD2. The germline gives CDR1 MNHEY, CDR2 SMNVEV (reference sequence). The trim removed 8 bases at V and 3 bases at J, leaving 9 bases unmatched. The CDR3 is 14 amino acids. CDR3 sequence: CASGPGLANYEQYF. The DNA of the CDR3 is TGTGCCAGCGGGCCCGGACTAGCTAACTACGAGCAGTACTTC.

The chain combines TRBV10-3 with TRBJ2-1; 9 bases map to TRBD2. Germline V gene lookup returns CDR1 ENHRY and CDR2 SYGVKD. This CDR3 region has 15 residues. V lost 10 bases, J lost 0 bases, and 7 bases stayed unmatched. The CDR3: CATISGGDSYNEQFF. CDR3 DNA sequence: TGTGCCACCATTAGCGGGGGCGACTCCTACAATGAGCAGTTCTTC.

The chain recombines TRBV7-9 with TRBJ2-3; D ambiguous. This CDR3 is 13 amino acids long. V shed 5 bases and J shed 1 base, with 7 bases lying between them. Germline CDR1 is SEHNR and CDR2 is FQNEAQ (reference sequence). The CDR3 loop is CASSEYGTDTQYF. The CDR3 DNA reads TGTGCCAGCAGCGAGTATGGCACAGATACGCAGTATTTT. Filled out from reference TRBV7-9 and TRBJ2-3, the complete variable domain reads DTGVSQNPRHKITKRGQNVTFRCDPISEHNRLYWYRQTLGQGPEFLTYFQNEAQLEKSRLLSDRFSAERPKGSFSTLEIQRTEQGDSAMYLCASSEYGTDTQYFGPGTRLTVL.

As regards this clone: A read error may produce the germline difference seen at one junction end. V is TRBV10-3 and J is TRBJ1-1; 7 nucleotides agree with TRBD1. This CDR3 region has 14 residues. Germline CDR1 and CDR2: ENHRY and SYGVKD. The DNA of the CDR3 is TGTGCCATCAGCTTGACAGGGAGGAACCCTGAAGCTTTCTTT. Amino acids: CAISLTGRNPEAFF.

The chain joins TRBV5-4 to TRBJ1-2, with D maybe TRBD1 (6 bases). This CDR3 contains 14 residues. V lost 2 bases and J lost 3, with 11 bases in between. Germline CDR1 and CDR2: SGHNT and YYREEE (reference sequence). CDR3 in amino acids: CASSFPGVHYGYTF. The DNA of the CDR3 is TGTGCCAGCAGCTTCCCAGGGGTTCACTATGGCTACACCTTC.

The genes are TRBV5-6 and TRBJ1-5; a possible D gene is TRBD1 (6 bases). The CDR3 consists of 15 residues. Trimming shortened V by 4 bases and J by 1 base, and 12 bases separated the two germline ends. In germline, CDR1 is SGHDT, CDR2 YYEEEE. In nucleotides, the CDR3 is TGTGCCAGCAGCCGAGGGACAATAAGCAATCAGCCCCAGCATTTT. Its protein is CASSRGTISNQPQHF.

J is TRBJ2-7 and V is TRBV28; the D gene is possibly TRBD2 (5 bases). Trimming took off 5 bases at V and 6 bases at J, with 14 bases between the two ends. Germline V gives CDR1 MDHEN, CDR2 SYDVKM. The CDR3 is made up of 13 amino acids. The CDR3 DNA reads as TGTGCCAGCAGTCTCGAGGGTAGCGTCGAGCAGTACTTC. As protein: CASSLEGSVEQYF.

This chain connects TRBV29-1 to TRBJ1-1; unclear D gene. Between the trimmed V and J ends, which lost 3 bases and 3 bases, there was a span of 8 bases. CDR3 length: 12 residues. Per the germline V gene, CDR1 is SQVTM and CDR2 is ANQGSEA. The CDR3 loop is CSVDVGYTEAFF. The CDR3 DNA reads TGCAGCGTTGATGTCGGGTACACTGAAGCTTTCTTT.

The rearrangement joins TRBV7-9 to TRBJ1-4; D gene uncertain. The CDR3 is 14 residues long. Germline V gives CDR1 SEHNR, CDR2 FQNEAQ (reference sequence). Trimming left V 0 bases short and J 7 bases short, with 9 bases between. The DNA of the CDR3 is TGTGCCAGCAGCTTAGCGGGCGGGAGTGAAAAACTGTTTTTT. Protein sequence: CASSLAGGSEKLFF.

This chain uses TRBV3-1 (or the pseudogene TRBV3-2) with TRBJ1-2; D is unresolved. The CDR3 is 15 residues long. Trimming removed 2 bases from V and 4 bases from J, with 14 bases in between. Germline assignment: CDR1 LGHDT and CDR2 YNNKEL (reference sequence). The CDR3 coding sequence is TGTGCCAGCAGCCAATATGAGGGCTACGGCTATGGCTACACCTTC. This encodes CASSQYEGYGYGYTF.

The CDR3 spells CASSVNNEQFF. For the CDR3, the DNA is TGTGCCAGCTCCGTTAACAATGAGCAGTTCTTC. The rearrangement links TRBV3-1 (or the pseudogene TRBV3-2) to TRBJ2-1; unclear D gene. Germline CDR1 and CDR2: LGHDT and YNNKEL (reference sequence). The CDR3 is made up of 11 amino acids. Deletions cut 8 bases from V and 5 bases from J, with 7 bases between.

The chain joins TRBV9 to TRBJ2-7; a possible D gene is TRBD1 (8 bases). The CDR3 is 15 amino acids. V was shortened by 4 bases and J by 4 bases, with 18 bases between the two germline ends. From germline, CDR1 is SGDLS and CDR2 YYNGEE. CDR3 protein: CASSPYTGGDYEQYF. CDR3 coding DNA: TGTGCCAGCAGCCCTTATACAGGGGGGGATTACGAGCAGTACTTC.

This clone was picked up one time. The gene calls are TRBV6-6 and TRBJ2-2; TRBD1 matches 8 bases. This CDR3 comprises 16 residues. V dropped 2 bases and J dropped 1; count of bases not matched to a gene: 3. Per the germline V gene, CDR1 is MNHNY and CDR2 is SVGAGI (reference sequence). The CDR3: CASSYGTGMNTGELFF. DNA for the CDR3: TGTGCCAGCAGTTACGGGACAGGAATGAACACCGGGGAGCTGTTTTTT.

V usage is TRBV18 and J usage is TRBJ1-4; no clear D gene. Germline V CDR1 and CDR2: KGHSH, LQKENI. Trimming left V 8 bases short and J 0 bases short, with 10 bases between. The CDR3 is 14 amino acids. The CDR3 sequence: CASTEITTNEKLFF. For the CDR3, the DNA is TGTGCCAGCACCGAGATAACAACTAATGAAAAACTGTTTTTT.

This chain links TRBV15 with TRBJ1-5; D remains ambiguous. There are 12 residues in the CDR3. CDR1 and CDR2 from the germline V gene are LNHNV and YYDKDF (reference sequence). V lost 0 bases, J lost 6 bases, and 3 bases lay in between. The DNA for the CDR3 is TGTGCCACCAGCAGAGATAGTCAGCCCCAGCATTTT. It codes for CATSRDSQPQHF. Together with reference TRBV15 and TRBJ1-5, the CDR3 gives the full variable domain: DAMVIQNPRYQVTQFGKPVTLSCSQTLNHNVMYWYQQKSSQAPKLLFHYYDKDFNNEADTPDNFQSRRPNTSFCFLDIRSPGLGDTAMYLCATSRDSQPQHFGDGTRLSIL.

This sequence joins TRBV7-9 and TRBJ1-2, with D unclear. Per the germline V gene, CDR1 is SEHNR and CDR2 is FQNEAQ (reference sequence). This CDR3 is 13 amino acids long. Trimming pared 1 base from V and 4 bases from J, leaving 7 bases between. The CDR3 nucleotides read TGTGCCAGCAGCTTAGACAGCTTCTATGGCTACACCTTC. Translated, it gives CASSLDSFYGYTF.

The chain combines TRBV11-2 with TRBJ2-1, with 12 bases matching TRBD2. The junction had 4 bases not matched to a gene; V was cut back by 5 bases and J by 5 bases. Germline V lookup: CDR1 SGHAT, CDR2 FQNNGV. This CDR3 has 15 amino acids. CDR3 sequence: CASSHGLAGNNEQFF. The CDR3 bases are TGTGCCAGCAGCCACGGACTAGCGGGGAACAATGAGCAGTTCTTC.

This clone occurred once. V and J are TRBV6-6 and TRBJ2-7, with D possibly TRBD2 on 6 matching bases. Trimming cost V 2 bases and J 6 bases, with 17 bases left between them. The CDR3 runs 15 residues. Per germline, CDR1 MNHNY and CDR2 SVGAGI (reference sequence). CDR3 sequence reads: CASSYSGGSGGEQYF. DNA of the CDR3: TGTGCCAGCAGTTACAGTGGGGGTAGCGGTGGCGAGCAGTACTTC.